This T cell receptor beta chain was documented in a study of neurological immune-mediated disorders (dated by TCRdb to between 2018 and 2021). At the level of the whole study: Among the 35 or so multiple sclerosis patients, some 31 had relapsing-remitting MS and 3 had secondary progressive MS. The study compared peripheral blood TCR-beta repertoires of HTLV-I-associated myelopathy (HAM/TSP) patients, multiple sclerosis patients and healthy controls using UMI-based sequencing. The approximately 110 TCR-beta libraries included longitudinal samples, technical triplicates and paired sorted CD4+ and CD8+ T-cell subsets alongside PBMC samples. Longitudinal HAM/TSP and healthy donors were sampled at 3 time-points each (roughly 3-40 month intervals). The cohort comprised roughly 70 subjects: roughly 15 HAM/TSP patients, 35 or so multiple sclerosis patients and about 20 healthy controls. The paper as a whole reports these results and caveats: Phylogenetic analysis grouped repertoires from 18 of 34 MS patients into a cluster of related CDR3 sequences, suggesting a possible repertoire-level signature. Across subjects, expanded clones never shared an identical CDR3 amino acid sequence, which suggests that the TCR-beta repertoires in every group were private. The highest TCR clonal expansion was observed in HAM/TSP patients, whereas the lowest was observed in MS patients, even when compared with healthy controls. No clinical or MRI features were associated with the MS cluster, and the authors said that larger cohorts are needed.

The time point label corresponds to: longitudinal time-point 2. For the unsorted PBMC libraries, 2 million PBMCs were stored in RNAlater at -80 degrees C until RNA extraction and were used to generate the libraries. The multiple sclerosis patients were enrolled in a US clinical protocol that used magnetic resonance imaging to evaluate disease progression. Peripheral blood underwent Ficoll-Hypaque density gradient centrifugation to isolate PBMCs, which were then cryopreserved in liquid nitrogen. This clonotype was counted many times. The antigen it recognizes is unknown. No clone much larger than this one lies a single base away; base qualities are absent. cDNA synthesis used template-switch 5'RACE with a primer carrying a 10-nucleotide random unique molecular identifier tagging each TCR transcript. Each sequencing run produced over 180 million TCR-beta sequences covering 15-18 subjects. Total RNA was extracted with the RNeasy kit. The KAPA Real-time Library Amplification kit was used to amplify TCR-beta VDJ regions with primers targeting the TCR constant region and the 5'RACE anchor. A first PCR added sample indexes and Illumina adaptors, after which a second PCR increased the library yield. After Ampure bead purification, the TCR product of roughly 650 bp was size-selected on a 2% E-gel SizeSelection system. Before pooling, library quality was assessed on a Bioanalyzer, concentration was determined with Qubit, and library quantification was performed with the Kapa Library Quantification kit. An Illumina HiSeq 2500 was used to sequence the libraries paired-end at 2 x 150 bp. To increase sequence diversity, roughly 24-32% phiX was spiked into each library pool. The paper's processing steps were these. Quality-filtered reads were processed with the UMI-based MiGEC pipeline, and over 80% of raw TCR sequences were removed by the MiGEC pipeline during error correction. IMGT germline references were used for aligning VDJ genes, and each clonotype was defined as a unique CDR3 amino acid sequence together with its V-J genes. Clonal expansion, Shannon diversity, and CDR3 relatedness (CalcPairwiseDistances, ClusterSamples) were evaluated with VDJtools, and phylogenetic trees were built with CLCbio workbench. Expanded clones were defined as having at least 8 unique UMIs, based on coefficient-of-variation modelling across technical triplicates. TCRdb reprocessed the public reads (quality trimming at Q25 with fastp, clone calling with MiXCR) and kept in-frame beta chains. Every entry covers one CDR3 protein and lists the most common genes and DNA from its rows. The V and J calls were determined by TCRdb, not by the authors. The sample has 65,000 to 85,000 distinct CDR3 sequences on record, approximately 5.8% of them singletons. The ten largest account for roughly 8.6% of the sample.

The CDR3 covers 14 residues, taking in both the cysteine and the phenylalanine. Only the CDR3 region is kept as DNA, spanning 42 bases read in frame from base 1. The germline ends are 14 bases apart after V is trimmed by 4 bases and J by 5 bases. According to the germline V gene, CDR1 reads SGHDN and CDR2 reads FVKESK. This clonotype originated in a woman aged 55-70 years with multiple sclerosis. What was sequenced was PBMCs. In this chain, TRBV14 is recombined with TRBJ2-5; the D segment cannot be called with confidence. The DNA sequence reads TGTGCCAGCAGCCCCCCACGTGTCCCGGAGACCCAGTACTTC. Its amino acids are CASSPPRVPETQYF.